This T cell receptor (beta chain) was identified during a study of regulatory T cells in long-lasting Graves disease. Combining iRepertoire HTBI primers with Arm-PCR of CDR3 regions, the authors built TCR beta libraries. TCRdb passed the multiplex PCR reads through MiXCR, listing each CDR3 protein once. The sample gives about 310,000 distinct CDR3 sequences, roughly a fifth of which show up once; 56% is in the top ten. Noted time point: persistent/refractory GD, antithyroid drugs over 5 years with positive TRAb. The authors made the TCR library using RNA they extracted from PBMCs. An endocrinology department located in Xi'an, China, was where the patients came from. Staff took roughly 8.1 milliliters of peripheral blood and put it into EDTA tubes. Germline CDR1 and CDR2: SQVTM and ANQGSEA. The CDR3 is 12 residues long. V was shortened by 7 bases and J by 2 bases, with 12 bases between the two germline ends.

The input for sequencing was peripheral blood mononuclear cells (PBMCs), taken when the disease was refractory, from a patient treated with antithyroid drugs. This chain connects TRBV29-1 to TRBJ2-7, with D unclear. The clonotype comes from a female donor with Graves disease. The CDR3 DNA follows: TGCAGCGCGCTTGCCAAAACCTACGAGCAGTACTTC. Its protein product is CSALAKTYEQYF.